The 15 T cell receptor beta chains presented below share a single source sample, sequenced in a study of control samples from healthy donors and cancer patients. Profiling relied on immunoSEQ multiplex PCR, and the TCRdb table lists in-frame clones only, not all of them. The data hold about 100,000 clones, with 87% observed a single time. What was sequenced was blood. These receptors all stem from a woman between 50 and 59 years old in good health.

The J gene is TRBJ1-6, the V gene TRBV7-9, with D possibly matching TRBD1 (6 bases). V lost 0 bases, J lost 8 bases, and 11 bases lay in between. This CDR3 region has 15 residues. Germline lookup yields CDR1 SEHNR and CDR2 FQNEAQ (reference sequence). CDR3 DNA: TGTGCCAGCAGCTTAGCACGGGGGCCTTATTCACCCCTCCACTTT. It translates to CASSLARGPYSPLHF. Looking up the rest from reference TRBV7-9 and TRBJ1-6 gives the full variable domain: DTGVSQNPRHKITKRGQNVTFRCDPISEHNRLYWYRQTLGQGPEFLTYFQNEAQLEKSRLLSDRFSAERPKGSFSTLEIQRTEQGDSAMYLCASSLARGPYSPLHFGNGTRLTVT.

The chain is built from TRBV3-1 (or the pseudogene TRBV3-2) and TRBJ2-6, with D uncertain. The V end was cut by 2 bases, the J end by 0 bases, with 2 bases between. The CDR3 is 14 residues long. The germline gives CDR1 LGHDT, CDR2 YNNKEL (reference sequence). The CDR3 region is CASSQSSGANVLTF. CDR3 coding DNA: TGTGCCAGCAGCCAATCCTCTGGGGCCAACGTCCTGACTTTC.

The chain couples TRBV7-3 to TRBJ1-1; perhaps TRBD1 as D (5 bases). Germline CDR1 SGHTA, CDR2 FQGTGA. V gave up 1 base and J gave up 5 bases, with 11 bases separating them. The length of the CDR3 is 14 residues. The CDR3 loop reads CASSLSAGNTEAFF. CDR3 nucleotides: TGTGCCAGCAGCTTAAGCGCAGGGAATACTGAAGCTTTCTTT.

The chain couples TRBV7-9 to TRBJ2-5; D might be TRBD1 (6 bases). The V gene lost 5 bases and the J gene lost 7 bases, with 20 bases spanning the gap. Germline assignment: CDR1 SEHNR and CDR2 FQNEAQ (reference sequence). The CDR3 length is 15 residues. This CDR3 is CASSPESTGFATQYF. CDR3 nucleotides: TGTGCCAGCAGCCCCGAATCAACAGGGTTCGCGACCCAGTACTTC.

V gene TRBV5-1 combines with J gene TRBJ1-4; D uncertain. Deletions cut 0 bases from V and 5 bases from J, with 8 bases between. This CDR3 has 14 residues. Per germline, CDR1 SGHRS and CDR2 YFSETQ. This CDR3 reads CASSLERENEKLFF. In DNA, the CDR3 is TGCGCCAGCAGCTTGGAGAGGGAGAATGAAAAACTGTTTTTT.

This chain uses TRBV28 with TRBJ1-2, with D unresolved. Trimming removed 3 bases at V and 4 bases at J, with 6 bases between. The length of the CDR3 is 12 residues. Germline CDR1 and CDR2: MDHEN and SYDVKM. This chain's CDR3 is CASSLMGYGYTF. The CDR3 region has the DNA TGTGCCAGCAGTTTGATGGGCTATGGCTACACCTTC.

The genes are TRBV19 and TRBJ1-4; no clear D gene. V was trimmed by 3 bases and J by 2 bases, leaving 7 bases between them. Germline V gene sequence: CDR1 LNHDA, CDR2 SQIVND (reference sequence). The CDR3 is 14 amino acids. CDR3 coding DNA: TGTGCCAGTAGTATGTATGGGACTAATGAAAAACTGTTTTTT. The encoded protein is CASSMYGTNEKLFF. Full variable domain (outside the CDR3, taken from reference TRBV19 and TRBJ1-4): DGGITQSPKYLFRKEGQNVTLSCEQNLNHDAMYWYRQDPGQGLRLIYYSQIVNDFQKGDIAEGYSVSREKKESFPLTVTSAQKNPTAFYLCASSMYGTNEKLFFGSGTQLSVL.

The chain couples TRBV5-5 to TRBJ2-7, with a weak D call TRBD1 (6 bases). V was cut by 0 bases and J by 3 bases, with 7 bases left in between. CDR1 and CDR2 (germline): SGHKS, YYEKEE (reference sequence). This CDR3 has 13 amino acids. The chain's CDR3 is CASSLVQGYEQYV. CDR3 in DNA: TGTGCCAGCAGCTTGGTACAGGGCTACGAGCAGTACGTC.

The chain employs TRBV27 and TRBJ1-1; D is unclear. The germline V and J ends were trimmed by 2 bases and 2 bases, with 6 bases remaining between them. From germline, CDR1 is MNHEY and CDR2 SMNVEV (reference sequence). The CDR3 consists of 13 residues. The CDR3 loop reads CASSLGRNTEAFF. CDR3 DNA: TGTGCCAGCAGTTTAGGGAGAAACACTGAAGCTTTCTTT.

For the CDR3, the DNA is TGCGCCAGCAGCCCTACTAGCGACCACAATGAGCAGTTCTTC. Protein sequence: CASSPTSDHNEQFF. This sequence joins TRBV5-1 and TRBJ2-1; 7 nucleotides agree with TRBD2. The CDR3 is made up of 14 amino acids. The germline gives CDR1 SGHRS, CDR2 YFSETQ. V shed 4 bases, J shed 5 bases, and the junction held 6 bases outside the gene matches.

V and J are TRBV5-4 and TRBJ2-4; D uncertain. V was trimmed by 2 bases and J by 5 bases, leaving 2 bases between them. Germline V lookup: CDR1 SGHNT, CDR2 YYREEE (reference sequence). This CDR3 is built from 11 residues. The CDR3 spells CASSFQNIQYF. The DNA for the CDR3 is TGTGCCAGCAGCTTCCAAAACATTCAGTACTTC.

The chain joins TRBV24-1 to TRBJ2-1, with D tentatively TRBD2 (6 bases). This CDR3 spans 11 amino acids. The germline V and J ends were trimmed by 4 bases and 9 bases, with 6 bases remaining between them. Per germline, CDR1 KGHDR and CDR2 SFDVKD. CDR3 DNA: TGTGCCACCAGTGAGGGGGGTGAGCAGTTCTTC. This translates into CATSEGGEQFF.

The V gene is TRBV6-5, the J gene TRBJ2-1, with 7 bases aligning to TRBD2. CDR1 is MNHEY and CDR2 is SVGAGI in the germline V gene. The V segment lost 6 bases and the J segment 0 bases; nucleotides outside the gene matches: 5. This CDR3 contains 15 residues. The chain's CDR3 is CASRILAFSYNEQFF. The DNA of the CDR3 is TGTGCCAGCAGAATACTAGCGTTCTCCTACAATGAGCAGTTCTTC.

This sequence joins TRBV4-1 and TRBJ2-7; 9 bases match TRBD1. V shed 3 bases, J shed 5 bases, and the junction held 2 bases outside the gene matches. The germline gives CDR1 MGHRA, CDR2 YSYEKL. This CDR3 spans 13 amino acids. The CDR3 spells CASSQGQGDEQYF. The CDR3 nucleotides are TGCGCCAGCAGCCAGGGACAGGGTGACGAGCAGTACTTC.

The rearrangement joins TRBV6-5 to TRBJ2-7, with 9 bases fitting TRBD1. CDR1 is MNHEY and CDR2 is SVGAGI in the germline V gene. V trimming: 8 bases; J trimming: 1 base; junction bases outside the gene matches: 6. This CDR3 comprises 14 residues. The CDR3 region has the DNA TGTGCCAGCGCTTGGGACAGGGTATCCTACGAGCAGTACTTC. Translated: CASAWDRVSYEQYF.